Below, one TCR beta chain is given with its context. This sample is drawn from a study of blood T cell repertoires in COVID-19. Across the study: Sites in the United States, Italy and Spain provided acute and convalescent COVID-19 samples.

Per germline, CDR1 MNHEY and CDR2 SVGAGI. V lost 2 bases to trimming and J lost 0 bases, with 7 bases between them. The CDR3 sequence is 14 residues long. Seattle researchers signed up patients amid active infection and tracked them longitudinally. Authors' analysis steps: Scientists estimated how many nucleated cells there were by amplifying reference gene primers. Assay: immunoSEQ multiplex PCR; the TCRdb copy retains only in-frame clones and omits some. Clonal size and the V and J genes are those of that table, whereas D and trimming came from the DNA. The data show under 200,000 clones, around 87% seen once.

The rearrangement links TRBV6-5 to TRBJ1-2; D is perhaps TRBD1 (5 bases). This clonotype originated in a woman in her 70s with COVID-19, enrolled during active disease. Sequencing was done on a sample of peripheral blood. CDR3 coding DNA: TGTGCCAGCAGTTACACAGGAGCTAACTATGGCTACACCTTC. This encodes CASSYTGANYGYTF.